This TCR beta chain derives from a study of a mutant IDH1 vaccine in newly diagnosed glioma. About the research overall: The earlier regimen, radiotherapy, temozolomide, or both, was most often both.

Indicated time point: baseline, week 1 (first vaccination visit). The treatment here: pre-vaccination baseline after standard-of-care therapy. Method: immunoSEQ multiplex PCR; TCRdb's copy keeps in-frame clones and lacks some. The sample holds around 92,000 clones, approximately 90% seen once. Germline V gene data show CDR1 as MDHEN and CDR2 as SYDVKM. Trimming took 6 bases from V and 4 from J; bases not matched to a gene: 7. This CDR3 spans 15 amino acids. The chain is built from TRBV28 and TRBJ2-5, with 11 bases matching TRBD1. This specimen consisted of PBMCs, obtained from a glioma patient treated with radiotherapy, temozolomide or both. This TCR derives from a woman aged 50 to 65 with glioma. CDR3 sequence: CASRPGTGGPETQYF. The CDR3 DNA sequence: TGTGCCAGCAGACCCGGGACAGGGGGTCCAGAGACCCAGTACTTC.